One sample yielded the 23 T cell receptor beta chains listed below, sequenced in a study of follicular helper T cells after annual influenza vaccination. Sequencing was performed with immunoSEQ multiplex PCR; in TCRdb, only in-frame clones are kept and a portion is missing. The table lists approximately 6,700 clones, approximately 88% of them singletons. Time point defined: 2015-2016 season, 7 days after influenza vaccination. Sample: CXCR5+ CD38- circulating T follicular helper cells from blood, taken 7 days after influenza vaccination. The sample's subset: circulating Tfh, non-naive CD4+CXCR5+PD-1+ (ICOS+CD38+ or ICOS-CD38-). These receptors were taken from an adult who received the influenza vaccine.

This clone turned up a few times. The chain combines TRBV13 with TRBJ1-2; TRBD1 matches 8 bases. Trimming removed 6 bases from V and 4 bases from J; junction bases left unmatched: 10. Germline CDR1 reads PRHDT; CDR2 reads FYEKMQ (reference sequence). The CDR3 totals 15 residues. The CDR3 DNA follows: TGTGCCAGCAGGTACGACAGGGGTGGGTTCTATGGCTACACCTTC. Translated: CASRYDRGGFYGYTF.

The CDR3 DNA is TGTGCCAGCAGCGGCGAGCGGTATGAGCAGTTCTTC. This gives the protein CASSGERYEQFF. The V gene is TRBV7-9, the J gene TRBJ2-1, with D maybe TRBD2 (5 bases). The CDR3 covers 12 residues. The V gene lost 5 bases and the J gene lost 8 bases, with 10 bases spanning the gap. Germline values: CDR1 SEHNR, CDR2 FQNEAQ (reference sequence).

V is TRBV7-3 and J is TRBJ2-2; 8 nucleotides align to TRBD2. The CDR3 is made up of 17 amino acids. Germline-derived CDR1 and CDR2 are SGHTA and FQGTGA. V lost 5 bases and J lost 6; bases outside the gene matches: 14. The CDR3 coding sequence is TGTGCCAGCAGCCCAGGACTAGCACGTTCTGTTGCCGGGGAGCTGTTTTTT. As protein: CASSPGLARSVAGELFF.

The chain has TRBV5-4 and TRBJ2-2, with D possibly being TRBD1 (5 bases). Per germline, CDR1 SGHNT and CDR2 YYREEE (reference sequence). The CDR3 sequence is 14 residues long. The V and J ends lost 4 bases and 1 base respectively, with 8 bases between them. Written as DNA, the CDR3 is TGTGCCAGCAGCCGAGGACAGAACACCGGGGAGCTGTTTTTT. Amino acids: CASSRGQNTGELFF.

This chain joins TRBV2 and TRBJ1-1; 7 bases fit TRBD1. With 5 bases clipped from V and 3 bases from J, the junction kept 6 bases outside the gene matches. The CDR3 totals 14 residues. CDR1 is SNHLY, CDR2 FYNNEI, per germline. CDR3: CASSYRGADTEAFF. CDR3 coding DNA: TGTGCCAGCAGTTACAGGGGCGCTGACACTGAAGCTTTCTTT.

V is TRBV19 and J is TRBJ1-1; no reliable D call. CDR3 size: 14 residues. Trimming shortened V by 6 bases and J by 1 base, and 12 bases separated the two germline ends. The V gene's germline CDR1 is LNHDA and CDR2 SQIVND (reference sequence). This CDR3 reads CASSAGRKNTEAFF. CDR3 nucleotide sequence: TGTGCCAGTAGCGCCGGACGGAAGAACACTGAAGCTTTCTTT.

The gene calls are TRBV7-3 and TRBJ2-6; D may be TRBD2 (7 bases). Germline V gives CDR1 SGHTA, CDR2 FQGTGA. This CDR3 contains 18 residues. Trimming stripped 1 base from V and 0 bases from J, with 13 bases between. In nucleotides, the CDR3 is TGTGCCAGCAGCTTAAGTGCGGGGGCTGGCTCTGGGGCCAACGTCCTGACTTTC. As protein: CASSLSAGAGSGANVLTF.

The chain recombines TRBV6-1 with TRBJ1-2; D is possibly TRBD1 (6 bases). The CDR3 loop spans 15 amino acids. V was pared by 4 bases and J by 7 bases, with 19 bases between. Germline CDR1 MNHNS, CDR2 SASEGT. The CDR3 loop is CASSADPGASGGYTF. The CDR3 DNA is TGTGCCAGCAGTGCAGACCCAGGGGCAAGTGGTGGCTACACCTTC.

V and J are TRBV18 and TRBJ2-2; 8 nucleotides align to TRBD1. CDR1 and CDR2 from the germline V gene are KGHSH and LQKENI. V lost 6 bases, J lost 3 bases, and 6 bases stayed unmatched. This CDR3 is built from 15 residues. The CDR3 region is CASSPGQGDTGELFF. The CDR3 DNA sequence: TGTGCCAGCTCCCCTGGACAGGGAGACACCGGGGAGCTGTTTTTT.

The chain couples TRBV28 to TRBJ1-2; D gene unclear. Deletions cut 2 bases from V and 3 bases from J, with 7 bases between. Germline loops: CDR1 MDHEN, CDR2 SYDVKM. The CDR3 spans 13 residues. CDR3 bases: TGTGCCAGCAGTTTAGGAGGTTACTATGGCTACACCTTC. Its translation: CASSLGGYYGYTF.

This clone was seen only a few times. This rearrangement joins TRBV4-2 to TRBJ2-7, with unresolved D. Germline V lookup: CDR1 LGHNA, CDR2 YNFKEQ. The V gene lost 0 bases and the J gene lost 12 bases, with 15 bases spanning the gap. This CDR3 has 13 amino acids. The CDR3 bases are TGTGCCAGCAGCCAAGATCTAGGCGTGGTTGGGTACTTC. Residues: CASSQDLGVVGYF.

CDR3 protein: CASSLGGPYNEQFF. CDR3 DNA: TGTGCCAGCAGTCTCGGTGGTCCCTACAATGAGCAGTTCTTC. This chain uses TRBV2 with TRBJ2-1; D is ambiguous. This CDR3 has 14 residues. V lost 5 bases and J 2 bases, leaving 10 bases between the germline ends. CDR1 and CDR2 from the germline V gene are SNHLY and FYNNEI.

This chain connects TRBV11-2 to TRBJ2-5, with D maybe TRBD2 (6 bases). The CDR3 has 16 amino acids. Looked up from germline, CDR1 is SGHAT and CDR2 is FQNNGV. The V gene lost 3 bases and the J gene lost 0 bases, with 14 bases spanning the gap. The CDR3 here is CASSFSLLANQETQYF. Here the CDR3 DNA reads TGTGCCAGCAGCTTTTCCCTGCTAGCGAACCAAGAGACCCAGTACTTC.

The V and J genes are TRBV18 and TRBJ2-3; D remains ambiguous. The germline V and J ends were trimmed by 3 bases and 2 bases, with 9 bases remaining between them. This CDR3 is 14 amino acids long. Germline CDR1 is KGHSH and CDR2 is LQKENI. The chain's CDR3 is CASSPTHHTDTQYF. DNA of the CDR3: TGTGCCAGCTCACCGACCCACCACACAGATACGCAGTATTTT.

In DNA, the CDR3 is TGTGCTAGTGGTTTCATACTAGCGGGGGGTAGGACCGGGGAGCTGTTTTTT. It codes for CASGFILAGGRTGELFF. The gene calls are TRBV12-5 and TRBJ2-2; TRBD2 aligns across 12 bases. Trimming took 3 bases from V and 5 from J; bases not matched to a gene: 7. The CDR3 has 17 amino acids. CDR1 and CDR2 (germline): LGHNT, FRNRAP. Filled out from reference TRBV12-5 and TRBJ2-2, the complete variable domain reads DARVTQTPRHKVTEMGQEVTMRCQPILGHNTVFWYRQTMMQGLELLAYFRNRAPLDDSGMPKDRFSAEMPDATLATLKIQPSEPRDSAVYFCASGFILAGGRTGELFFGEGSRLTVL.

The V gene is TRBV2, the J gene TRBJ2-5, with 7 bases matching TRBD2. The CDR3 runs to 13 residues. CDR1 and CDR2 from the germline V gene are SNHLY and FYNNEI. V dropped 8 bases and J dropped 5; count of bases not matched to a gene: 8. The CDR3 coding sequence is TGTGCCAGCCAATCGGGGCGGGGGGAGACCCAGTACTTC. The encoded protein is CASQSGRGETQYF.

The CDR3 nucleotides are TGTGCCAGCGAACAGGGAGGGAACAATGAGCAGTTCTTC. This gives the protein CASEQGGNNEQFF. The rearrangement uses TRBV28 and TRBJ2-1; tentative D call: TRBD2 (7 bases). V gave up 8 bases and J gave up 5 bases, with 13 bases separating them. This CDR3 has 13 amino acids. Germline-derived CDR1 and CDR2 are MDHEN and SYDVKM.

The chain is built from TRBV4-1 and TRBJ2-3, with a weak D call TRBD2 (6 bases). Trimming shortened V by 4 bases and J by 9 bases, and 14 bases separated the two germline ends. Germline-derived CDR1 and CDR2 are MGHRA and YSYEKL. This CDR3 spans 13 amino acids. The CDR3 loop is CASSLREVGTQYF. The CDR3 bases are TGCGCCAGCAGCCTCAGGGAGGTGGGAACGCAGTATTTT.

The CDR3 spells CASSQESYRSTDTQYF. As DNA, the CDR3 is TGTGCCAGCAGCCAAGAGTCCTACCGAAGCACAGATACGCAGTATTTT. V gene TRBV14 combines with J gene TRBJ2-3, with D unclear. Trimming removed 0 bases at V and 0 bases at J, with 10 bases between. CDR3 length equals 16 residues. CDR1 is SGHDN and CDR2 is FVKESK in the germline V gene.

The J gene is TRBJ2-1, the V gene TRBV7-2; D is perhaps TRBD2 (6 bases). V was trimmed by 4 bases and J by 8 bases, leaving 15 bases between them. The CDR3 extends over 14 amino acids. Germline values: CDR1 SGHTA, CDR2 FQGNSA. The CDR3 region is CASSYAEGRHEQFF. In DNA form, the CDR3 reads TGTGCCAGCAGCTACGCGGAGGGTCGGCATGAGCAGTTCTTC.

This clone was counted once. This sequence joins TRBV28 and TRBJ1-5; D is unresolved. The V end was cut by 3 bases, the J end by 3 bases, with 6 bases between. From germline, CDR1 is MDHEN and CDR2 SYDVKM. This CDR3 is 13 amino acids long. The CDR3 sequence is CASSLDFNQPQHF. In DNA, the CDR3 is TGTGCCAGCAGTTTGGATTTCAATCAGCCCCAGCATTTT.

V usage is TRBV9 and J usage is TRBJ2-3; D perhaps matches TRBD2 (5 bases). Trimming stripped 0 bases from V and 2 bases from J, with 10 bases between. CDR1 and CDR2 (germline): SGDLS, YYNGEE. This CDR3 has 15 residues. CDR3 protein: CASSVGVGITDTQYF. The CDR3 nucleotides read TGTGCCAGCAGCGTAGGGGTCGGGATCACAGATACGCAGTATTTT.

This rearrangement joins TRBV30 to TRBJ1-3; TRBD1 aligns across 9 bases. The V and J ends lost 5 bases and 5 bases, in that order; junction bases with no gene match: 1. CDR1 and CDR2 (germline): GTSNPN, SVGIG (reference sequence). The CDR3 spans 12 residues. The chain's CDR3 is CAWGQGRNTIYF. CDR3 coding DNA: TGTGCCTGGGGACAGGGGAGAAACACCATATATTTT.